The sequence of this T cell receptor (beta chain) was determined in a study of cytomegalovirus exposure and HLA in healthy donors. CDR1 and CDR2 (germline): SGHTA, FQGNSA. The CDR3 is 18 residues long. PCR used 60 Vbeta primers and 13 Jbeta primers. Sequenced by immunoSEQ multiplex PCR; TCRdb stores in-frame clones only, minus some. This sample's clone table lists 200,000 to 250,000 clones. The clonotype originates from a girl aged 2 to 10 in good health and CMV-seropositive. The chain uses TRBV7-2 and TRBJ2-5; TRBD2 is a possible D gene (6 bases). The assigned J gene may be wrong: the sequence end matches TRBJ2-7 better. The material sequenced was PBMCs. DNA for the CDR3: TGTGCCAGCAGCTTAGCCCTGAGTGTTCGGGGGTTCGGCTACGAGCAGTACTTC. Protein sequence: CASSLALSVRGFGYEQYF.